The clone carrying this T cell receptor (beta chain) was seen a handful of times. The sample is drawn from a study of PD-1 blockade in mismatch repair-deficient tumors. V gave up 0 bases and J gave up 10 bases; unmatched junction bases: 7. CDR3 length equals 15 residues. The germline V gene has CDR1 SGDLS and CDR2 YYNGEE. Using immunoSEQ multiplex PCR, the repertoire was profiled, and TCRdb retains in-frame clones only, with some absent. There are around 100,000 clones in the sample; 82% occur only once, and roughly 6.2% lies in the top ten. This TCR came from an adult with mismatch repair-deficient cancer. The sample was peripheral blood, taken about 36 weeks after starting pembrolizumab. V gene TRBV9 combines with J gene TRBJ2-1, with TRBD2 identical over 10 bases. The CDR3 DNA reads TGTGCCAGCAGCGTAGGGGCTAGCGGGAGTGGAGAGCAGTTCTTC. It yields the protein CASSVGASGSGEQFF.